Listed below are T cell receptor beta chains from one sample, sequenced in a study of post-analysis software for immune sequencing data. MiXCR was run by TCRdb on the PCR reads, yielding one entry per CDR3 protein. The sample lists approximately 660,000 distinct CDR3 sequences, approximately 59% occurring once. The material sequenced was blood. The receptor set was obtained from a girl aged 2 to 9 with multiple sclerosis. Each CDR3 is given with its conserved first and last residue. The order of the fields is J gene, clone size, D gene, V gene, CDR3 DNA, CDR3 protein. The D gene is left open where the match is weak. Part of the rows lack a size; the others show once, few, many or a class for expanded clones.

TRBJ1-2 few TRBD1 TRBV12-3/TRBV12-4 TGTGCCAGCAGTTTACCGGGACAGAGGGGCTACACCTTC CASSLPGQRGYTF
TRBJ2-1 . . TRBV6-2/TRBV6-3 TGTGCCAGCAGTTTCGATACGACTAGGAATGAGCAGTTCTTC CASSFDTTRNEQFF
TRBJ1-1 . . TRBV6-5 TGTGCCAGCAGCCCCAGGGGTTTGACTGAAGCTTTCTTT CASSPRGLTEAFF
TRBJ2-7 . . TRBV12-3/TRBV12-4 TGTGCCAGTAGTCTACCCAGGCAGACGGGCTACGAGCAGTACTTC CASSLPRQTGYEQYF
TRBJ2-7 . TRBD1 TRBV29-1 TGCAGCGCCGCGGGGGACAGGGGGACCTACGAGCAGTACTTC CSAAGDRGTYEQYF
TRBJ2-1 . TRBD1 TRBV29-1 TGCAGCGTTTGGACAGGGGGCGCCTACAATGAGCAGTTCTTC CSVWTGGAYNEQFF
TRBJ2-5 few . TRBV5-1 TGCGCCAGCAGCTTTCGGGACAAGCAAGAGACCCAGTACTTC CASSFRDKQETQYF
TRBJ2-1 . . TRBV5-1 TGCGCCAGTTCTTCCGGGACCTTGGGAAATGAGCAGTTCTTC CASSSGTLGNEQFF
TRBJ2-7 few . TRBV27 TGTGCCAGCAGGGGCAGGGGAGTCTACGAGCAGTACTTC CASRGRGVYEQYF
TRBJ2-3 . TRBD1 TRBV5-1 TGCGCCAGCAGCTCCGGGACAGGAACAACAGATACGCAGTATTTT CASSSGTGTTDTQYF
TRBJ2-3 few . TRBV10-3 TGTGCCATCTCCGAAGTTGCTACGGGGTTGGCAGATACGCAGTATTTT CAISEVATGLADTQYF
TRBJ2-5 . TRBD1 TRBV20-1 TGCAGTGCTAGCTGGGGACAGGGGGTCGGAGAGACCCAGTACTTC CSASWGQGVGETQYF
TRBJ2-7 few TRBD1 TRBV10-3 TGTGCCATCAGAGAAGGGACAGGGGCTGTCTACGAGCAGTACTTC CAIREGTGAVYEQYF
TRBJ2-3 . . TRBV7-3 TGTGCCAGCAGCTTAAATTCAGGGGGCACAGATACGCAGTATTTT CASSLNSGGTDTQYF
TRBJ2-2 once . TRBV29-1 TGCAGCGCCAGATCAGGGCGGACCGGGGAGCTGTTTTTT CSARSGRTGELFF
TRBJ2-7 . . TRBV20-1 TGCAGTGCTAGAGAGGTTCTCGGACTATACTACGAGCAGTACTTC CSAREVLGLYYEQYF
TRBJ2-1 few TRBD2 TRBV20-1 TGCAGTGCTTCAGCGGGACCCGCTTACAATGAGCAGTTCTTC CSASAGPAYNEQFF
TRBJ2-1 many TRBD2 TRBV20-1 TGCAGTGCTAGAGATTCCGCCCTAGCGGGAGACGTTGAGCAGTTCTTC CSARDSALAGDVEQFF
TRBJ2-1 . . TRBV13 TGTGCCAGCAGCTCTCAAGATGAGCAGTTCTTC CASSSQDEQFF
TRBJ2-3 few . TRBV6-2/TRBV6-3 TGTGCCAGCAGTTACTCCGCTACAGGGACAGATACGCAGTATTTT CASSYSATGTDTQYF
TRBJ1-1 few . TRBV10-3 TGTGCCATCAGGGACCCCTCGGACCGTGAAGCTTTCTTT CAIRDPSDREAFF
TRBJ1-1 . . TRBV7-9 TGTGCCAGCAGCTTGGGCAGCCTCATGAACACTGAAGCTTTCTTT CASSLGSLMNTEAFF
TRBJ1-5 . . TRBV12-3/TRBV12-4 TGTGCCAGCAGTTCGCGAGGCAATCAGCCCCAGCATTTT CASSSRGNQPQHF
TRBJ2-1 . . TRBV11-2 TGTGCCAGCAGCTTATATCGTGGGCCCCCCTACAATGAGCAGTTCTTC CASSLYRGPPYNEQFF
TRBJ1-6 once . TRBV11-2 TGTGCCAGCAGCTCGGGACTCGATTATTCACCCCTCCACTTT CASSSGLDYSPLHF
TRBJ2-5 . . TRBV7-2 TGTGCCAGCAGCCCCGGACAGTCGTTGGTGCAGTACTTC CASSPGQSLVQYF
TRBJ2-7 . TRBD1 TRBV27 TGTGCCAGCAGTACAACAGGGGGCCCGTCCTACGAGCAGTACTTC CASSTTGGPSYEQYF
TRBJ2-6 few . TRBV7-6 TGTGCCAGCAGCTTAAGAGGGAGCGGTGGGGCCAACGTCCTGACTTTC CASSLRGSGGANVLTF
TRBJ2-1 . TRBD2 TRBV29-1 TGCAGCGTGGATATACTAGCGCTGTCCTACAATGAGCAGTTCTTC CSVDILALSYNEQFF
TRBJ2-1 . TRBD2 TRBV4-1 TGCGCCAGCAGCCCGGCCCAGCTAGCGGGGGGGACTCAGGGTGAGCAGTTCTTC CASSPAQLAGGTQGEQFF
TRBJ1-1 . TRBD1 TRBV5-1 TGCGCCAGCAGCTTGACGGGACAGGTGAAGGTCACTGAAGCTTTCTTT CASSLTGQVKVTEAFF
TRBJ2-7 . . TRBV10-3 TGTGCCATCAGTGAGTCGGAGGGGCCCTACGAGCAGTACTTC CAISESEGPYEQYF
TRBJ1-2 few . TRBV27 TGTGCCAGCAGTTGGTCGGGATTCGGTAACTATGGCTACACCTTC CASSWSGFGNYGYTF
TRBJ2-3 . . TRBV20-1 TGCAGTGCTTCTGAAGGGGGTGGAGATACGCAGTATTTT CSASEGGGDTQYF
TRBJ2-1 . . TRBV20-1 TGCAGTGCTAGACAACTCAATGAGCAGTTCTTC CSARQLNEQFF
TRBJ2-7 few TRBD1 TRBV6-1 TGTGCCAGCAGTCAGCGTACTATCGACAGGGTCACCTACGAGCAGTACTTC CASSQRTIDRVTYEQYF
TRBJ2-1 . . TRBV4-3 TGCGCCAGCAGCCAAGGATGGGACCACTCCTACAATGAGCAGTTCTTC CASSQGWDHSYNEQFF
TRBJ2-5 once TRBD1 TRBV10-3 TGTGCCACGACAGGGAAGCCCTCGGAGACCCAGTACTTC CATTGKPSETQYF
TRBJ2-1 . . TRBV2 TGTGCCAGCAGTGAAGGCGCGGGCTCCTACAATGAGCAGTTCTTC CASSEGAGSYNEQFF
TRBJ2-5 . . TRBV28 TGTGCCAGCAGCACGGGACCGTTACAAGAGACCCAGTACTTC CASSTGPLQETQYF
TRBJ2-4 . TRBD2 TRBV6-1 TGTGCCAGCAGTGAAGTTGGCGGGGGGGCTCAAAACATTCAGTACTTC CASSEVGGGAQNIQYF
TRBJ1-2 . . TRBV20-1 TGCAGTGCCCTACCTGGGGGAGACTATGGCTACACCTTC CSALPGGDYGYTF
TRBJ1-5 . . TRBV27 TGTGCCAGCAGTTTCCAGGGTAGGGATCAGCCCCAGCATTTT CASSFQGRDQPQHF
TRBJ1-5 . . TRBV7-6 TGTGCCAGCAGCTCCTCGGAAAATCAGCCCCAGCATTTT CASSSSENQPQHF
TRBJ1-1 . TRBD1 TRBV7-9 TGTGTCAGCAGCTTGGGACAGGATGAAGCTTTCTTT CVSSLGQDEAFF
TRBJ2-7 few TRBD2 TRBV6-6 TGTGCCAGCAGCTCGGGACTAGCGTCGAGCGAGCAGTACTTC CASSSGLASSEQYF
TRBJ2-1 . TRBD1 TRBV25-1 TGTGCCAGCAGTGGACAGGGCTCTAGCTCCTACAATGAGCAGTTCTTC CASSGQGSSSYNEQFF
TRBJ2-7 many . TRBV7-3 TGCGCCAGCAGCTTGACGCCATCCTACGAGCAGTACTTC CASSLTPSYEQYF
TRBJ2-1 . . TRBV6-4 TGTGCCAGCAGGACTTTTTCGGGGCACAATGAGCAGTTCTTC CASRTFSGHNEQFF
TRBJ1-5 . . TRBV7-9 TGTGCCAGCAGCAAGACAGGTGTGGGACAGCCCCAGCATTTT CASSKTGVGQPQHF
TRBJ2-3 . . TRBV11-2 TGTGCCAGCAGCTTACCCGGGATAGATACGCAGTATTTT CASSLPGIDTQYF
TRBJ2-1 once . TRBV20-1 TGCAGTGCTGGAGGGACGGATAACAAGGGGCAGTTCTTC CSAGGTDNKGQFF
TRBJ2-3 . TRBD2 TRBV6-2/TRBV6-3 TGTGCCAGCACCCTCAGCGGGGACTACACAGATACGCAGTATTTT CASTLSGDYTDTQYF
TRBJ1-5 . . TRBV6-5 TGTGCCAGCAGTTACACACGCAATCAGCCCCAGCATTTT CASSYTRNQPQHF